This T cell receptor (beta chain) derives from a study of cytomegalovirus exposure and HLA in healthy donors. Whereas donors were nominally healthy upon sampling, unrecorded immune exposures were probable. Use of 60 Vbeta and 13 Jbeta primers characterized the PCR. The assay was immunoSEQ multiplex PCR, and TCRdb's table has in-frame clones only and misses some. The profile shows 78,000 or so clones, around 84% of them singletons. Whole-study findings and limits: Some public TCRs appeared in many individuals, while most sequences were rare. The study flagged about 160 TCR beta chains as cytomegalovirus-associated.

Trimming stripped 5 bases from V and 7 bases from J, with 21 bases between. The CDR3 is 16 residues long. Germline-derived CDR1 and CDR2 are SGHTA and FQGNSA. On this clone: Its antigen is unidentified.

The chain carries TRBV7-2 and TRBJ2-1, with TRBD1 as a possible D gene (5 bases). This TCR derives from a woman aged 50 to 65 in good health and CMV-seronegative. Sequenced input: PBMCs. The CDR3 region is CASSGRQGLTTNEQFF. In DNA, the CDR3 is TGTGCCAGCAGCGGGCGTCAGGGCCTAACAACTAATGAGCAGTTCTTC.